This T cell receptor (beta chain) was captured by sequencing in a study of blood T cell repertoires in COVID-19. As for the study in general: T cells, B-cell-depleted T cells, or PBMCs provided the cDNA or gDNA that served as material.

Authors' methods: Reference gene primer amplification gave nucleated cell count estimates. Libraries were prepared by immunoSEQ multiplex PCR; TCRdb keeps only in-frame clonotypes and omits some of them. Clone size and the V and J calls come from that table; the DNA yielded D and trimming. The sample contains over 95,000 clones, around 85% of which appear only once. Trimming cost V 0 bases and J 0 bases, with 12 bases left between them. Germline V gives CDR1 LGHNA, CDR2 YSLEER. This CDR3 comprises 17 residues. This chain joins TRBV4-3 and TRBJ2-1; D ambiguous. The sequenced material came from peripheral blood. The clonotype comes from a human donor in a cohort sampled during active COVID-19. The CDR3 region is CASSQDQIESSYNEQFF. CDR3 sequence (DNA): TGCGCCAGCAGCCAAGATCAAATAGAGTCCTCCTACAATGAGCAGTTCTTC.